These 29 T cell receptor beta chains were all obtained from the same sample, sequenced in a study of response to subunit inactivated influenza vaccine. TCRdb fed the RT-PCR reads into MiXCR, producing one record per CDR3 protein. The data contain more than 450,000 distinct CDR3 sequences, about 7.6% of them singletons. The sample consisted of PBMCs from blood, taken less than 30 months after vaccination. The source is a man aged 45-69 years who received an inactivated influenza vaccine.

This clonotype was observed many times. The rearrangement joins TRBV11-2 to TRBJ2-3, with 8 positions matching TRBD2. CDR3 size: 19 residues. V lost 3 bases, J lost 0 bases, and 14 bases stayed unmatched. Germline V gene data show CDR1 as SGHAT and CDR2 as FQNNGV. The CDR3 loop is CASSLGYGNSGISTDTQYF. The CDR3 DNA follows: TGTGCCAGCAGCTTGGGATACGGGAATAGCGGGATTAGCACAGATACGCAGTATTTT. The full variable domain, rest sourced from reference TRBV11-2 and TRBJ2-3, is EAGVAQSPRYKIIEKRQSVAFWCNPISGHATLYWYQQILGQGPKLLIQFQNNGVVDDSQLPKDRFSAERLKGVDSTLKIQPAKLEDSAVYLCASSLGYGNSGISTDTQYFGPGTRLTVL.

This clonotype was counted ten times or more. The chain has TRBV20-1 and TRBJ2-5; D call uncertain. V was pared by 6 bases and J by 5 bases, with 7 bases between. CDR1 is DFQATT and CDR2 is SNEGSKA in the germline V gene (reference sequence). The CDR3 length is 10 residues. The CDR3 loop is CSAGLETQYF. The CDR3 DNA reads TGCAGTGCGGGGTTGGAGACCCAGTACTTC.

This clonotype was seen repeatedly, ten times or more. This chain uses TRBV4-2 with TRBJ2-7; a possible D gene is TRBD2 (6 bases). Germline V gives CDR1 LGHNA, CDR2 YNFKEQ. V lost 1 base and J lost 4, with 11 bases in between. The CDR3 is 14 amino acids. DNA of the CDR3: TGTGCCAGCAGCCAAGCTTTAGCGGAGTACGAGCAGTACTTC. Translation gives CASSQALAEYEQYF.

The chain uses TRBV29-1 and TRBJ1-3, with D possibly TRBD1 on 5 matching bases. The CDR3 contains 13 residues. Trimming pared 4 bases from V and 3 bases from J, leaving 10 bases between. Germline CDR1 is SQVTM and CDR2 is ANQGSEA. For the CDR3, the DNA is TGCAGCGTTGCCAGGGAGAGTGGAAACACCATATATTTT. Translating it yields CSVARESGNTIYF.

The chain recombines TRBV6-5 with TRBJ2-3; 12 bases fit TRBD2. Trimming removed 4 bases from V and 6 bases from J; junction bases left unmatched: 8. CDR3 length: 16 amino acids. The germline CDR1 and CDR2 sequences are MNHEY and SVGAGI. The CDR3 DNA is TGTGCCAGCAGTTCGTGGACTAGCGGGAAATGGGATACGCAGTATTTT. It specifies CASSSWTSGKWDTQYF.

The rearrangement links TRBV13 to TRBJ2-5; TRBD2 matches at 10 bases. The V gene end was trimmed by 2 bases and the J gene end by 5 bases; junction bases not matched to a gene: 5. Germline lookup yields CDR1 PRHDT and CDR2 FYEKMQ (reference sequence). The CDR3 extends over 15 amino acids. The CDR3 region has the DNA TGTGCCAGCAGCTTACTAGCGGGAGTGGTGGAGACCCAGTACTTC. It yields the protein CASSLLAGVVETQYF. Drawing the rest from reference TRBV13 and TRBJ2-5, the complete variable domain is AAGVIQSPRHLIKEKRETATLKCYPIPRHDTVYWYQQGPGQDPQFLISFYEKMQSDKGSIPDRFSAQQFSDYHSELNMSSLELGDSALYFCASSLLAGVVETQYFGPGTRLLVL.

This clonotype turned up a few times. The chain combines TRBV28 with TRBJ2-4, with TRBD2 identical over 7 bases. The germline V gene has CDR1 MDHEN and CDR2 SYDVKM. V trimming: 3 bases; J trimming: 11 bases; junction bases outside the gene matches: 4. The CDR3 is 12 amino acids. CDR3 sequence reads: CASSFSSGVQYF. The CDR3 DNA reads TGTGCCAGCAGTTTTTCCAGCGGGGTTCAGTACTTC.

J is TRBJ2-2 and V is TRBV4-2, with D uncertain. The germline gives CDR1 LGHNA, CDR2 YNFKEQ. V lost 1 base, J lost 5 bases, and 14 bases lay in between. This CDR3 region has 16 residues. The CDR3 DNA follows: TGTGCCAGCAGCCAAGTCTCGGGTTTAGGTACCGGGGAGCTGTTTTTT. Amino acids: CASSQVSGLGTGELFF.

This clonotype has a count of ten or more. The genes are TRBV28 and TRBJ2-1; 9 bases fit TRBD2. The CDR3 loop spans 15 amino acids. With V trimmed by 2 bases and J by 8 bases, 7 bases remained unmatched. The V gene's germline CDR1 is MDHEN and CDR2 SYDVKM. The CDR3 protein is CASSLPAGGRDEQFF. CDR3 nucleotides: TGTGCCAGCAGTTTACCAGCGGGAGGTCGGGATGAGCAGTTCTTC. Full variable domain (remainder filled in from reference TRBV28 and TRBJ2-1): DVKVTQSSRYLVKRTGEKVFLECVQDMDHENMFWYRQDPGLGLRLIYFSYDVKMKEKGDIPEGYSVSREKKERFSLILESASTNQTSMYLCASSLPAGGRDEQFFGPGTRLTVL.

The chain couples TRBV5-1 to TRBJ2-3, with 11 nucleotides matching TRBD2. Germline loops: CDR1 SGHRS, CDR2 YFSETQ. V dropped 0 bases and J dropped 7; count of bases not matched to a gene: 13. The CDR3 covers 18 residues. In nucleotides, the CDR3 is TGCGCCAGCAGCTTGGAAGGGACTAGCGGAGCGGCCGGGAATACGCAGTATTTT. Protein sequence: CASSLEGTSGAAGNTQYF.

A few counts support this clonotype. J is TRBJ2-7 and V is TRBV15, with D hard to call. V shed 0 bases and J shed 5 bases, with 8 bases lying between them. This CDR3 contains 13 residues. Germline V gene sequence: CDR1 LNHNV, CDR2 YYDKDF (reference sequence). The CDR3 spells CATSREYSDEQYF. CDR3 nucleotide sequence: TGTGCCACCAGCAGAGAATACTCAGACGAGCAGTACTTC.

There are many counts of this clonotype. The CDR3 region has the DNA TGTGCCAGCAGCTTAGGCGGGGGGCCGAACAATGAGCAGTTCTTC. The encoded protein is CASSLGGGPNNEQFF. The chain links TRBV7-2 to TRBJ2-1, with 8 bases aligning to TRBD2. This CDR3 contains 15 residues. The germline CDR1 and CDR2 sequences are SGHTA and FQGNSA. V trimming: 1 base; J trimming: 5 bases; junction bases outside the gene matches: 4. Using reference TRBV7-2 and TRBJ2-1 for the parts outside the CDR3, the full variable domain is GAGVSQSPSNKVTEKGKDVELRCDPISGHTALYWYRQSLGQGLEFLIYFQGNSAPDKSGLPSDRFSAERTGGSVSTLTIQRTQQEDSAVYLCASSLGGGPNNEQFFGPGTRLTVL.

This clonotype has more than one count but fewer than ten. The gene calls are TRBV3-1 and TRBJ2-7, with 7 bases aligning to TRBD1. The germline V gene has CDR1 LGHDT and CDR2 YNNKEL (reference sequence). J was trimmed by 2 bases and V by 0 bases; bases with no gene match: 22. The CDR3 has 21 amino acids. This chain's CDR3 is CASSQDSWSPVRTGGTYEQYF. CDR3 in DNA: TGTGCCAGCAGCCAAGATTCTTGGAGCCCCGTCAGGACAGGCGGAACCTACGAGCAGTACTTC.

CDR3 DNA: TGTGCCACCAAGGCCGGGGGCAACGACTATGGCTACACCTTC. This encodes CATKAGGNDYGYTF. This chain connects TRBV24-1 to TRBJ1-2, with a tentative D call TRBD1 (6 bases). The germline V gene encodes CDR1 KGHDR and CDR2 SFDVKD. The ends were cut back, 8 bases at V and 3 bases at J, with 15 bases in the middle. The CDR3 totals 14 residues.

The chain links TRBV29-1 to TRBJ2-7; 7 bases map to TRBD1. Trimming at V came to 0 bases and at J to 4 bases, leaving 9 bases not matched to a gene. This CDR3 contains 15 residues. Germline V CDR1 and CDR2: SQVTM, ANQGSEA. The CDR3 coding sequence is TGCAGCGTTGAAGATCTAGGGGCAGGGGGATACGAGCAGTACTTC. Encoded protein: CSVEDLGAGGYEQYF.

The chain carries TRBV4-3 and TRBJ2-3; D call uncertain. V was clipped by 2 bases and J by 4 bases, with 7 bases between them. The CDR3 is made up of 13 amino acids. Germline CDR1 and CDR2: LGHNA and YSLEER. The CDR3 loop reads CASSQWSADTQYF. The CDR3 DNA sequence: TGCGCCAGCAGCCAATGGAGTGCAGATACGCAGTATTTT.

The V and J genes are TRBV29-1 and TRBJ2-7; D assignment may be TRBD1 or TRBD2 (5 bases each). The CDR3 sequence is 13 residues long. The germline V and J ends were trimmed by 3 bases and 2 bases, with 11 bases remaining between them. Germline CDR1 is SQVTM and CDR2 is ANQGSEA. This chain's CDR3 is CSVDMGDPYEQYF. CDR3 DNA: TGCAGCGTTGATATGGGGGACCCCTACGAGCAGTACTTC.

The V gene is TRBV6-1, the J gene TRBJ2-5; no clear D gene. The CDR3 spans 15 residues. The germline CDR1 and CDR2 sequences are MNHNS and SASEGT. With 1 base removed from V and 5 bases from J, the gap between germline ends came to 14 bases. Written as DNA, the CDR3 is TGTGCCAGCAGTGAAGGTGTCAGCTCCTTGGAGACCCAGTACTTC. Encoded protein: CASSEGVSSLETQYF.

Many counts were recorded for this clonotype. CDR3 sequence (DNA): TGCAGTGCTAGACGGACGGTAATGAACACTGAAGCTTTCTTT. Its protein product is CSARRTVMNTEAFF. This chain links TRBV20-1 with TRBJ1-1; no reliable D call. Germline-derived CDR1 and CDR2 are DFQATT and SNEGSKA (reference sequence). The CDR3 covers 14 residues. V lost 2 bases and J lost 0, with 10 bases in between.

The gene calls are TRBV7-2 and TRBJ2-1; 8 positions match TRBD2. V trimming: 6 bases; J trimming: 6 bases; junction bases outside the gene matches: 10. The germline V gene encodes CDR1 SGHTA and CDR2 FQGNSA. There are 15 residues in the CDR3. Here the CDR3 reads CASSYGGGLPNEQFF. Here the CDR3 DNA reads TGTGCCAGCAGTTATGGCGGGGGGCTTCCCAATGAGCAGTTCTTC.

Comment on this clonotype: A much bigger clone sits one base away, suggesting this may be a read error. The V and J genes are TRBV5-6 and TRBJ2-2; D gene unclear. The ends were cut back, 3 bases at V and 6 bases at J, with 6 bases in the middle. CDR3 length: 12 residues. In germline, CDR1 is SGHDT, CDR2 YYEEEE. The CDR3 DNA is TGTGCCAGCAGCTACCCCGCCGGGGAGCTGTTTTTT. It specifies CASSYPAGELFF.

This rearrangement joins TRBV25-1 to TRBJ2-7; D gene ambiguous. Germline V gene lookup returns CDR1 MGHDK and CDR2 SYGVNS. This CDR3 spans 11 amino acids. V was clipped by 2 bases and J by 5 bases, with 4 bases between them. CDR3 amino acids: CASSEIHEQYF. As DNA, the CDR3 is TGTGCCAGCAGTGAAATCCACGAGCAGTACTTC.

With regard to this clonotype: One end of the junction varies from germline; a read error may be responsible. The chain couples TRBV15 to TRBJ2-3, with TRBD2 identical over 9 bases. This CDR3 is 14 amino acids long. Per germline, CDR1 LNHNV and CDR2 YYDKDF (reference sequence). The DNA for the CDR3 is TGTGCCACCGGCAGAGGAATAGCGGGAGCTACGCAGTATTTT. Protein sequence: CATGRGIAGATQYF.

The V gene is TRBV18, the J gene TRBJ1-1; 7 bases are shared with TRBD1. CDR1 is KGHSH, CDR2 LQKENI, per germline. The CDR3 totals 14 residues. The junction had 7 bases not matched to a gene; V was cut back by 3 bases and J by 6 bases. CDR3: CASSPGQTQPEAFF. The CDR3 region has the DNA TGTGCCAGCTCACCGGGACAGACCCAACCTGAAGCTTTCTTT.

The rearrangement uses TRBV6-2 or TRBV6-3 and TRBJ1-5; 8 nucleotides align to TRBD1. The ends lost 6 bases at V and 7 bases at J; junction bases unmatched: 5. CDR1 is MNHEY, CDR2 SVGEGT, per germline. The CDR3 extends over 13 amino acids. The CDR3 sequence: CASSPTGVQPQHF. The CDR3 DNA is TGTGCCAGCAGCCCGACAGGGGTCCAGCCCCAGCATTTT.

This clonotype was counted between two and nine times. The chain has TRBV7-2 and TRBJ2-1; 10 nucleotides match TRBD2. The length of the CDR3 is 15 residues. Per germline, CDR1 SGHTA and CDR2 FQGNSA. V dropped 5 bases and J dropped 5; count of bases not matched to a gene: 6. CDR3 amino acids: CASSKSGRGDNEQFF. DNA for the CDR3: TGTGCCAGCAGCAAAAGCGGGAGGGGAGACAATGAGCAGTTCTTC.

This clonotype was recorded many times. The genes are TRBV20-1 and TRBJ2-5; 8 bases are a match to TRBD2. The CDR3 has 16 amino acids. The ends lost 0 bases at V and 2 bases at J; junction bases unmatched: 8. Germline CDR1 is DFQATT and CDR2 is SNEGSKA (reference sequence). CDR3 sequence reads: CSARDLRVAGQETQYF. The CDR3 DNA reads TGCAGTGCTAGAGATCTGAGGGTAGCGGGGCAAGAGACCCAGTACTTC.

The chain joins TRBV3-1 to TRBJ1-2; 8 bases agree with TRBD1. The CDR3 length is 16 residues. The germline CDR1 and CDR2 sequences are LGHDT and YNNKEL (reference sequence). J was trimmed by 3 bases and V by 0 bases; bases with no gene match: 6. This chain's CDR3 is CASSQEWAGGYYGYTF. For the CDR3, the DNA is TGTGCCAGCAGCCAAGAGTGGGCAGGGGGCTACTATGGCTACACCTTC. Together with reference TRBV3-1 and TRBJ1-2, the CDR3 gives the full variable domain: DTAVSQTPKYLVTQMGNDKSIKCEQNLGHDTMYWYKQDSKKFLKIMFSYNNKELIINETVPNRFSPKSPDKAHLNLHINSLELGDSAVYFCASSQEWAGGYYGYTFGSGTRLTVV.

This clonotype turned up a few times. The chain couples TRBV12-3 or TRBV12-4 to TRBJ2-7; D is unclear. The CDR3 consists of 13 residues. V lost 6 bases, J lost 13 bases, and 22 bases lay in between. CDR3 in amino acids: CASSLTGSTRSYF. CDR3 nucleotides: TGTGCCAGCAGCCTAACGGGCTCAACAAGGAGCTACTTC.